This T cell receptor beta chain was identified in a study of cytomegalovirus exposure and HLA in healthy donors. Study findings and constraints: Based on reports, TCR beta sequences accurately predicted HLA-A and HLA-B alleles for most subjects. TCR beta chains associated with HLA were, in a later analysis, more clonally expanded than equally common others. The sole available immune exposure information was CMV serostatus.

Remarks on this clone: Its target is unknown.

Germline V gene data show CDR1 as SGHTS and CDR2 as YDEGEE. CDR3 size: 15 residues. Trimming pared 4 bases from V and 4 bases from J, leaving 17 bases between. It was with 60 Vbeta and 13 Jbeta primers that the PCR ran. Measured with immunoSEQ multiplex PCR; TCRdb has only the in-frame clones, and not every one. The sample lists around 190,000 clones, over 70% seen once, with approximately 0.55% in the top ten. The study sampled nominally healthy donors, though unrecorded immune exposures were likely. The V and J genes are TRBV5-8 and TRBJ1-1, with TRBD1 as a possible D gene (5 bases). The sequencing sample was made of PBMCs. The TCR sequence derives from a woman aged 45 to 65 in good health and CMV-seronegative. The CDR3 coding sequence is TGTGCCAGCAGCCTACCCGGGGGTGTGGGCACTGAAGCTTTCTTT. Translating gives CASSLPGGVGTEAFF.